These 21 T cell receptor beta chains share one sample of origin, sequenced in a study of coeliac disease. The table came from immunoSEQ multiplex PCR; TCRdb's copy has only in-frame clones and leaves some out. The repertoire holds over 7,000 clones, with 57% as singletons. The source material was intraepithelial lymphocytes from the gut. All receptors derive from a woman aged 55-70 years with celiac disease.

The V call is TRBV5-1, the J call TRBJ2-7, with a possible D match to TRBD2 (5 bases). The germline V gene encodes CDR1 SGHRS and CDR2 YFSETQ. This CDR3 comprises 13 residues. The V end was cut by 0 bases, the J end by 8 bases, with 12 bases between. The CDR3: CASSLAGSSQQYF. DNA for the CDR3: TGCGCCAGCAGCTTGGCGGGGTCCTCCCAGCAGTACTTC.

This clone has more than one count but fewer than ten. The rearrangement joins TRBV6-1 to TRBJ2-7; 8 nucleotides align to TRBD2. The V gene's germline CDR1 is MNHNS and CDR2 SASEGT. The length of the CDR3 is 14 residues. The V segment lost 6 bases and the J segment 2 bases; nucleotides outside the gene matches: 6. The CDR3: CASSGTSGTYEQYF. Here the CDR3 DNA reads TGTGCCAGCAGCGGTACTAGCGGCACCTACGAGCAGTACTTC.

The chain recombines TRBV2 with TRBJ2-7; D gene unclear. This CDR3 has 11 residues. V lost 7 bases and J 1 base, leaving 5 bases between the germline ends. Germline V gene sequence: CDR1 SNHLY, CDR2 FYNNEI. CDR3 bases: TGTGCCAGCACCATTTCCTACGAGCAGTACTTC. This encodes CASTISYEQYF.

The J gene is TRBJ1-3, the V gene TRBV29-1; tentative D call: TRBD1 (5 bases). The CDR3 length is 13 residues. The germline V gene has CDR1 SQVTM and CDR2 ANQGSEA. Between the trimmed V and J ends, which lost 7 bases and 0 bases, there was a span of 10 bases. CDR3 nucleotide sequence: TGCAGCGCCGCCGGGGGCTCTGGAAACACCATATATTTT. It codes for CSAAGGSGNTIYF.

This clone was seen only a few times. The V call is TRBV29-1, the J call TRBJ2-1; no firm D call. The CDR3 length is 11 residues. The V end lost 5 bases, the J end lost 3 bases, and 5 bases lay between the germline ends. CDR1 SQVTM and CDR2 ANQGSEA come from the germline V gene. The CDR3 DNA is TGCAGCGTTTCTCTCTACAATGAGCAGTTCTTC. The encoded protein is CSVSLYNEQFF.

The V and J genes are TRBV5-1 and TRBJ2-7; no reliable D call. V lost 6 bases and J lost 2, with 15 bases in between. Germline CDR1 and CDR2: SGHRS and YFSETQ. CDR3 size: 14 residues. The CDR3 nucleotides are TGCGCCAGCACGGGTGAGACGGCCACCTACGAGCAGTACTTC. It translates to CASTGETATYEQYF.

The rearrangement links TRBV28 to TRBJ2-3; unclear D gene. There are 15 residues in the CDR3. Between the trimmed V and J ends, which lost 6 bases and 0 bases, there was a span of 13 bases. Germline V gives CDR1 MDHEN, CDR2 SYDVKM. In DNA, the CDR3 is TGTGCCAGCAGGCCTAGAGCCGTTAGCACAGATACGCAGTATTTT. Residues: CASRPRAVSTDTQYF.

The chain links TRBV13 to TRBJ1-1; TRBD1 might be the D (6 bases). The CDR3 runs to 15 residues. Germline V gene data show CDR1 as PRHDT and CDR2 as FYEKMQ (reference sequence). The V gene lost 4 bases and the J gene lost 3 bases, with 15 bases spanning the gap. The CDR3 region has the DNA TGTGCCAGCAGCTCTCTAGGGGGTTTGGACACTGAAGCTTTCTTT. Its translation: CASSSLGGLDTEAFF.

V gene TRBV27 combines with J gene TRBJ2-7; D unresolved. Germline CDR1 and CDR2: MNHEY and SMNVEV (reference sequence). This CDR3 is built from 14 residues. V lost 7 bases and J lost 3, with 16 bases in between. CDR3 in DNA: TGTGCCAGCAAGCCGGGTCTGCTAAACTACGAGCAGTACTTC. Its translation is CASKPGLLNYEQYF.

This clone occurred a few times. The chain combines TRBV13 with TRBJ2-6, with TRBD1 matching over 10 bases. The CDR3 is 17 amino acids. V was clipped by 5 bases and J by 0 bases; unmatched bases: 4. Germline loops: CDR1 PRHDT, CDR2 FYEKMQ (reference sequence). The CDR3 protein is CASSIGQGGSGANVLTF. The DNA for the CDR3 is TGTGCCAGCAGCATCGGACAGGGGGGCTCTGGGGCCAACGTCCTGACTTTC.

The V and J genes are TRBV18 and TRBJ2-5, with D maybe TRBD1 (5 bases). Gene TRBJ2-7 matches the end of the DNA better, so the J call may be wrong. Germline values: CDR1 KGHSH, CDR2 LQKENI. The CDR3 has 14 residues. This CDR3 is CASSPPSRAYEQYF. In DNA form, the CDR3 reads TGTGCCAGCTCACCACCGTCCAGGGCCTACGAGCAGTACTTC.

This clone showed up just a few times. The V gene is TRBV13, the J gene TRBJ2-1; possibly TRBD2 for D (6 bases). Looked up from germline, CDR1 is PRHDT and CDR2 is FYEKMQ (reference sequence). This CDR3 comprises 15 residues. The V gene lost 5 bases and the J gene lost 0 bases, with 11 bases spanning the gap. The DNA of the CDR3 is TGTGCCAGCAGCCACCAGCGGGCCTCCTACAATGAGCAGTTCTTC. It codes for CASSHQRASYNEQFF.

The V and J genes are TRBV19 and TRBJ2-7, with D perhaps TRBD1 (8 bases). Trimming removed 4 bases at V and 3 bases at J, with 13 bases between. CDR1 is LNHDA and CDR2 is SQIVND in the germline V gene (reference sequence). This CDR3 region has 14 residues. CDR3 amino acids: CASSRTGGVYEQYF. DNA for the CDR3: TGTGCCAGTAGTAGAACAGGGGGGGTCTACGAGCAGTACTTC.

The CDR3 bases are TGTGCCAGTAGTCCCCGGGGGGGAGCCAATGAGCAGTTCTTC. It translates to CASSPRGGANEQFF. The chain uses TRBV19 and TRBJ2-1; 8 bases line up with TRBD2. CDR3 length equals 14 residues. Germline CDR1 and CDR2: LNHDA and SQIVND (reference sequence). Trimming took 5 bases from V and 6 from J; bases not matched to a gene: 6.

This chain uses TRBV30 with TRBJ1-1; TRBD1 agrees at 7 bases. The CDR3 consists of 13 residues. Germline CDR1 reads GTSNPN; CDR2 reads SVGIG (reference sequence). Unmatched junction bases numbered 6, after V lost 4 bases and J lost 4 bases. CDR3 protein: CAWNRQGSTEAFF. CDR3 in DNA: TGTGCCTGGAATAGACAGGGATCCACTGAAGCTTTCTTT.

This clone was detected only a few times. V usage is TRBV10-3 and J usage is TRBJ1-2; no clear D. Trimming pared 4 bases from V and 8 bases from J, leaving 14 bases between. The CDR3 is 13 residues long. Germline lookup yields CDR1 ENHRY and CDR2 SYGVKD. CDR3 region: CAISAFDYEGYTF. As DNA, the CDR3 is TGTGCCATCAGTGCATTCGACTACGAGGGCTACACCTTC.

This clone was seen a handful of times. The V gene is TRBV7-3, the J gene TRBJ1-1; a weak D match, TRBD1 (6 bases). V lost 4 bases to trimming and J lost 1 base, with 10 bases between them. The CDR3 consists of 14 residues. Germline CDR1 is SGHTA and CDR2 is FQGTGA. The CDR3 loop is CASSSLGANTEAFF. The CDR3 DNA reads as TGTGCCAGCAGCTCGTTGGGGGCGAACACTGAAGCTTTCTTT. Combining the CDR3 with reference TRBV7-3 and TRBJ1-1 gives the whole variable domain GAGVSQTPSNKVTEKGKYVELRCDPISGHTALYWYRQSLGQGPEFLIYFQGTGAADDSGLPNDRFFAVRPEGSVSTLKIQRTERGDSAVYLCASSSLGANTEAFFGQGTRLTVV.

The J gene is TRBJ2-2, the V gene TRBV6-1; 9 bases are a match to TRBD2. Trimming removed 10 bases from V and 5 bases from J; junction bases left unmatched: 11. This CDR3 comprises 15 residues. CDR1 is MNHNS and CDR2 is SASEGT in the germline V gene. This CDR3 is CATEGAGGLTGELFF. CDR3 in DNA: TGTGCCACCGAAGGGGCGGGAGGGTTAACCGGGGAGCTGTTTTTT.

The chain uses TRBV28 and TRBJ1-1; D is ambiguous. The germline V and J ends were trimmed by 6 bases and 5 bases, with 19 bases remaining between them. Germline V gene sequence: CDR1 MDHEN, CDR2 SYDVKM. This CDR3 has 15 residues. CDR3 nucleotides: TGTGCCAGCAGAGCTCCTAGATTATCGGGTACTGAAGCTTTCTTT. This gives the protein CASRAPRLSGTEAFF. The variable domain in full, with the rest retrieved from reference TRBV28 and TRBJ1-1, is DVKVTQSSRYLVKRTGEKVFLECVQDMDHENMFWYRQDPGLGLRLIYFSYDVKMKEKGDIPEGYSVSREKKERFSLILESASTNQTSMYLCASRAPRLSGTEAFFGQGTRLTVV.

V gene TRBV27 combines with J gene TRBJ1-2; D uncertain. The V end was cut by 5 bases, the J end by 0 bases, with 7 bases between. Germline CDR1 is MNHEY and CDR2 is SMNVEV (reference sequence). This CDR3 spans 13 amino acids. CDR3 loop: CASSKHANYGYTF. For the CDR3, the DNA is TGTGCCAGCAGTAAACATGCTAACTATGGCTACACCTTC.

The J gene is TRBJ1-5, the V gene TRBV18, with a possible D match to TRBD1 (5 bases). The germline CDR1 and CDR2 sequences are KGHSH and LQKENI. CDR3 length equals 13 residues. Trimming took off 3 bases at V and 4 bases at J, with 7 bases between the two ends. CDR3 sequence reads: CASSPGGNQPQHF. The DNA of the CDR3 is TGTGCCAGCTCACCTGGGGGGAATCAGCCCCAGCATTTT.